This T cell receptor (beta chain) was recorded in a study of T cell changes during pregnancy in multiple sclerosis. Libraries were prepared by immunoSEQ multiplex PCR; TCRdb keeps only in-frame clonotypes and omits some of them. This repertoire shows around 130,000 clones, about 96% found once; its top ten account for about 0.45%. This clone was detected only once. This CDR3 comprises 13 residues. Germline CDR1 reads SGHDT; CDR2 reads YYEEEE. V was pared by 9 bases and J by 0 bases, with 6 bases of the junction left unmatched. The chain has TRBV5-6 and TRBJ2-7; 7 nucleotides align to TRBD2. Sample: peripheral blood, taken after pregnancy. This receptor was taken from a female donor with multiple sclerosis, enrolled in a pregnancy study. In nucleotides, the CDR3 is TGTGCCACCTCTAGCGGATACTCCTACGAGCAGTACTTC. Its translation is CATSSGYSYEQYF.